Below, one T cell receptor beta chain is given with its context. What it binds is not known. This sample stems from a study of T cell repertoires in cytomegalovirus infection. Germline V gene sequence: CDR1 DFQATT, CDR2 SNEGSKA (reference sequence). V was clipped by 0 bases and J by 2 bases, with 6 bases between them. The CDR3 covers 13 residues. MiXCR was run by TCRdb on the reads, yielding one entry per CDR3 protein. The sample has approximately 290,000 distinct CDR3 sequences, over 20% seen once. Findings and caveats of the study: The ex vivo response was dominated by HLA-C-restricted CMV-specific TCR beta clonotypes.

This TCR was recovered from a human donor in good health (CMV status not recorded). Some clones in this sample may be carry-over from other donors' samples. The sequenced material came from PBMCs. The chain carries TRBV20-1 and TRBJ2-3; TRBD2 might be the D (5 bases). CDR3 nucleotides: TGCAGTGCTAGAGAGGGAGCCACAGATACGCAGTATTTT. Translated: CSAREGATDTQYF.